The next 24 T cell receptor beta chains were all read from a single sample in a study of cytomegalovirus exposure and HLA in healthy donors (dated 2017 in TCRdb). Library construction relied on the immunoSEQ multiplex PCR assay. The multiplex PCR relied on a mix of 60 forward primers for TCR Vbeta segments and 13 reverse primers for TCR Jbeta segments. Entries here come from immuneACCESS through TCRdb and include only in-frame sequences with V and J called. Some clones fail to appear in such tables; in the studies checked, an unresolved V gene covers under half of the shortfall, and the cause of the remainder is unknown. The sample yields tens of thousands of clones; roughly 80% were counted once. The ten largest clones add up to approximately 3.3% of the sample. The sequenced sample was PBMCs. The receptors originated from a woman in her thirties or forties in good health and CMV-seropositive.

This clone was found once. The genes are TRBV6-1 and TRBJ1-2; possibly TRBD1 for D (5 bases). The CDR3 sequence is 16 residues long. V gave up 0 bases and J gave up 6 bases, with 17 bases separating them. Germline V gene data show CDR1 as MNHNS and CDR2 as SASEGT. CDR3 DNA: TGTGCCAGCAGTGAAGCATCCCCAGGGCATGGCGATGGCTACACCTTC. It translates to CASSEASPGHGDGYTF.

CDR3 coding DNA: TGTGCCAGCACCCGTCCAGGGGTCCACGAGCAGTACTTC. Translated: CASTRPGVHEQYF. The V call is TRBV7-2, the J call TRBJ2-7; maybe TRBD1 (6 bases). CDR3 length: 13 residues. Germline CDR1 and CDR2: SGHTA and FQGNSA. The V end was cut by 7 bases, the J end by 5 bases, with 15 bases between.

This clone turned up a few times. The V call is TRBV6-5, the J call TRBJ1-1; D remains unclear. CDR3 length: 11 residues. CDR1 MNHEY and CDR2 SVGAGI come from the germline V gene. The germline V and J ends were trimmed by 5 bases and 8 bases, with 9 bases remaining between them. The CDR3 is CASSEIVEAFF. The CDR3 DNA sequence: TGTGCCAGCAGTGAAATAGTAGAAGCTTTCTTT.

The chain joins TRBV18 to TRBJ1-1; D call uncertain. Trimming cost V 3 bases and J 6 bases, with 11 bases left between them. Looked up from germline, CDR1 is KGHSH and CDR2 is LQKENI. This CDR3 is built from 13 residues. CDR3 nucleotides: TGTGCCAGCTCACCCCCCGCTATCCCTGAAGCTTTCTTT. This translates into CASSPPAIPEAFF. Full variable domain (remainder filled in from reference TRBV18 and TRBJ1-1): NAGVMQNPRHLVRRRGQEARLRCSPMKGHSHVYWYRQLPEEGLKFMVYLQKENIIDESGMPKERFSAEFPKEGPSILRIQQVVRGDSAAYFCASSPPAIPEAFFGQGTRLTVV.

In this sample, this clone is large (0.1 to 1%). The V and J genes are TRBV5-8 and TRBJ1-1, with D tentatively TRBD1 (5 bases). V dropped 0 bases and J dropped 4 bases, with 16 bases sitting between them. Germline V lookup: CDR1 SGHTS, CDR2 YDEGEE. The CDR3 covers 16 residues. CDR3 sequence reads: CASSLEGFTGITEAFF. For the CDR3, the DNA is TGTGCCAGCAGCTTGGAAGGTTTCACAGGCATCACTGAAGCTTTCTTT.

The chain carries TRBV6-5 and TRBJ2-7; 8 bases line up with TRBD1. V shed 4 bases and J 0 bases; nucleotides not matched to a gene: 8. Germline CDR1 is MNHEY and CDR2 is SVGAGI. The CDR3 sequence is 16 residues long. As DNA, the CDR3 is TGTGCCAGCAGTTTGGACAGGGATTGGAGCTCCTACGAGCAGTACTTC. It yields the protein CASSLDRDWSSYEQYF.

The V and J genes are TRBV19 and TRBJ1-5, with 7 bases fitting TRBD1. The CDR3 has 14 amino acids. Germline V lookup: CDR1 LNHDA, CDR2 SQIVND (reference sequence). V trimming: 4 bases; J trimming: 7 bases; junction bases outside the gene matches: 7. CDR3 in amino acids: CASSNTGERQPQHF. Written as DNA, the CDR3 is TGTGCCAGTAGTAATACAGGGGAGAGACAGCCCCAGCATTTT. Full variable domain (rest looked up from reference TRBV19 and TRBJ1-5): DGGITQSPKYLFRKEGQNVTLSCEQNLNHDAMYWYRQDPGQGLRLIYYSQIVNDFQKGDIAEGYSVSREKKESFPLTVTSAQKNPTAFYLCASSNTGERQPQHFGDGTRLSIL.

This clone was seen a single time. The chain joins TRBV18 to TRBJ1-3; D call uncertain. V was cut by 5 bases and J by 6 bases, with 11 bases left in between. The CDR3 runs 13 residues. In germline, CDR1 is KGHSH, CDR2 LQKENI. CDR3 nucleotides: TGTGCCAGCTCAGTGGCGGAAGAAAACACCATATATTTT. As protein: CASSVAEENTIYF.

This chain uses TRBV10-2 with TRBJ2-2, with D possibly matching TRBD2 (7 bases). Germline V gene lookup returns CDR1 WSHSY and CDR2 SAAADI. Trimming cost V 7 bases and J 9 bases, with 21 bases left between them. This CDR3 has 15 amino acids. This CDR3 is CASKGGGKRLRELFF. In DNA form, the CDR3 reads TGCGCCAGCAAGGGGGGGGGTAAACGTCTCCGGGAGCTGTTTTTT.

This clone was recorded a few times. The chain is built from TRBV4-3 and TRBJ1-6; perhaps TRBD1 as D (5 bases). Between the trimmed V and J ends, which lost 1 base and 9 bases, there was a span of 16 bases. The germline V gene has CDR1 LGHNA and CDR2 YSLEER. The CDR3 is made up of 16 amino acids. Written as DNA, the CDR3 is TGCGCCAGCAGCCAAGTCCTAAGCAGGGAGGCTTCACCCCTCCACTTT. It translates to CASSQVLSREASPLHF.

V gene TRBV6-1 combines with J gene TRBJ2-4; possible D gene TRBD2, 6 bases. Germline V gene data show CDR1 as MNHNS and CDR2 as SASEGT. Trimming left V 3 bases short and J 4 bases short, with 7 bases between. The CDR3 extends over 13 amino acids. This CDR3 is CASSDGGKNIQYF. Written as DNA, the CDR3 is TGTGCCAGCAGTGACGGGGGTAAAAACATTCAGTACTTC.

The rearrangement uses TRBV7-7 and TRBJ2-2; D is ambiguous. The CDR3 length is 19 residues. Trimming pared 5 bases from V and 7 bases from J, leaving 29 bases between. Germline lookup yields CDR1 SSHAT and CDR2 FNYEAQ (reference sequence). CDR3 amino acids: CASSPNPPTLIIVDGELFF. The CDR3 nucleotides are TGTGCCAGCAGCCCCAATCCCCCGACACTGATTATTGTCGACGGGGAGCTGTTTTTT.

This clone has a single count. The chain combines TRBV2 with TRBJ2-7; possibly TRBD1 for D (5 bases). The CDR3 runs 13 residues. V was cut by 7 bases and J by 5 bases, with 15 bases left in between. Germline V gives CDR1 SNHLY, CDR2 FYNNEI. CDR3 loop: CASKAGSVDEQYF. In DNA form, the CDR3 reads TGTGCCAGCAAAGCAGGGTCGGTAGACGAGCAGTACTTC.

The chain carries TRBV7-2 and TRBJ2-1, with D possibly TRBD2 on 6 matching bases. The germline gives CDR1 SGHTA, CDR2 FQGNSA. Trimming removed 2 bases from V and 4 bases from J, with 9 bases in between. The CDR3 sequence is 14 residues long. The chain's CDR3 is CASSLMAGYNEQFF. CDR3 nucleotides: TGTGCCAGCAGCTTAATGGCGGGGTACAATGAGCAGTTCTTC. Full variable domain (remainder filled in from reference TRBV7-2 and TRBJ2-1): GAGVSQSPSNKVTEKGKDVELRCDPISGHTALYWYRQSLGQGLEFLIYFQGNSAPDKSGLPSDRFSAERTGGSVSTLTIQRTQQEDSAVYLCASSLMAGYNEQFFGPGTRLTVL.

The sample holds a few counts of this clone. V and J are TRBV7-9 and TRBJ1-1; tentatively, D is TRBD1 (5 bases). Germline CDR1 reads SEHNR; CDR2 reads FQNEAQ (reference sequence). The CDR3 has 16 residues. The V and J ends lost 3 bases and 4 bases respectively, with 18 bases between them. The CDR3 nucleotides are TGTGCCAGCAGCTTGGAAGGTTTCACAGGCATCACTGAAGCTTTCTTT. The encoded protein is CASSLEGFTGITEAFF.

J is TRBJ1-5 and V is TRBV14; 8 positions agree with TRBD1. CDR1 is SGHDN, CDR2 FVKESK, per germline. Losses at the gene ends were 4 bases for V and 4 bases for J; bases not matched to a gene: 6. The CDR3 spans 15 residues. The CDR3 DNA reads as TGTGCCAGCAGCCCCAGGGGGCCTTCTAATCAGCCCCAGCATTTT. Translating gives CASSPRGPSNQPQHF.

There are a few counts of this clone. The rearrangement uses TRBV30 and TRBJ1-6; D not resolved. Trimming removed 0 bases from V and 7 bases from J, with 19 bases in between. The CDR3 totals 17 residues. Germline V lookup: CDR1 GTSNPN, CDR2 SVGIG (reference sequence). The DNA of the CDR3 is TGTGCCTGGAGTGTAAGAGGCGGATCGAAACTAAATTCACCCCTCCACTTT. Translation gives CAWSVRGGSKLNSPLHF.

This chain joins TRBV19 and TRBJ2-3, with D perhaps TRBD2 (7 bases). Looked up from germline, CDR1 is LNHDA and CDR2 is SQIVND (reference sequence). The CDR3 consists of 14 residues. Trimming removed 9 bases at V and 1 base at J, with 14 bases between. CDR3 region: CASNGEGGTDTQYF. CDR3 in DNA: TGTGCCAGCAACGGGGAGGGGGGCACAGATACGCAGTATTTT.

The rearrangement joins TRBV7-5 to TRBJ2-1; TRBD1, the table's D call, was not compared with the DNA. TRBV7-5 is recorded as a pseudogene. The CDR3 covers 15 residues. The CDR3 sequence is CARTQRTGSYNEQFF. In DNA form, the CDR3 reads TGTGCCAGAACCCAAAGGACAGGGAGCTACAATGAGCAGTTCTTC.

This rearrangement joins TRBV10-3 to TRBJ2-5, with 10 bases fitting TRBD1. This CDR3 spans 13 amino acids. The germline gives CDR1 ENHRY, CDR2 SYGVKD. J gave up 4 bases and V 11 bases, and 7 bases lay outside the gene matches. The CDR3 sequence is CAADRGLGETQYF. The CDR3 DNA is TGTGCCGCCGACAGGGGGCTTGGAGAGACCCAGTACTTC.

This chain joins TRBV9 and TRBJ2-5; D is unresolved. With the DNA end fitting TRBJ2-7 better, the J assignment may be wrong. The V gene's germline CDR1 is SGDLS and CDR2 YYNGEE. The CDR3 has 14 amino acids. CDR3 amino acids: CASSVDEGNYEQYF. CDR3 in DNA: TGTGCCAGCAGCGTAGACGAAGGAAACTACGAGCAGTACTTC.

The chain uses TRBV5-6 and TRBJ2-5, with 8 nucleotides matching TRBD2. Germline V CDR1 and CDR2: SGHDT, YYEEEE. The ends lost 0 bases at V and 5 bases at J; junction bases unmatched: 3. There are 14 residues in the CDR3. The CDR3 coding sequence is TGTGCCAGCAGCTTGGATTCTAGCGGGGAGACCCAGTACTTC. As protein: CASSLDSSGETQYF.

The chain combines TRBV2 with TRBJ2-1; 11 bases align to TRBD1. The CDR3 length is 12 residues. J lost 6 bases, V lost 9 bases, and 1 base had no gene match. Germline V gene data show CDR1 as SNHLY and CDR2 as FYNNEI. The CDR3 loop is CASGTGGNEQFF. For the CDR3, the DNA is TGTGCCAGTGGGACAGGGGGCAATGAGCAGTTCTTC.

The genes are TRBV6-6 and TRBJ2-3, with 7 bases matching TRBD2. With V trimmed by 6 bases and J by 1 base, 4 bases remained unmatched. This CDR3 is built from 14 residues. Germline assignment: CDR1 MNHNY and CDR2 SVGAGI (reference sequence). CDR3 in DNA: TGTGCCAGCAGCCGGACTAGTCGCACAGATACGCAGTATTTT. The encoded protein is CASSRTSRTDTQYF.